The 18 T cell receptor beta chains given below trace back to one sample, sequenced in a study of OX40 agonist ivuxolimab in advanced cancers. Libraries were built with the immunoSEQ multiplex PCR assay. TCRdb re-hosts the immuneACCESS table, in-frame sequences only. Its copies lack some clones; in the studies checked, an unresolved V gene accounts for under half of them, and the cause for the rest is not known. A total of tens of thousands of clones appear in this sample, about 90% of them only once. Of the sample, roughly 4.9% is held by the ten largest clones. Here the sequenced sample was CD4+ or CD8+ T cells sorted from blood, taken in a trial of the OX40 agonist ivuxolimab. The receptors were sampled from an adult with an advanced solid tumor such as melanoma, head and neck, liver or kidney cancer.

J is TRBJ1-2 and V is TRBV6-1; a weak D match, TRBD1 (5 bases). Trimming shortened V by 4 bases and J by 8 bases, and 17 bases separated the two germline ends. CDR3 length: 14 residues. The V gene's germline CDR1 is MNHNS and CDR2 SASEGT. The CDR3: CASSASIREGGYTF. The CDR3, as DNA: TGTGCCAGCAGTGCGAGCATCAGGGAAGGCGGCTACACCTTC.

This clone appeared a single time. The V gene is TRBV7-2, the J gene TRBJ1-2; D not resolved. The CDR3 is 12 residues long. The ends were cut back, 1 base at V and 7 bases at J, with 7 bases in the middle. Per germline, CDR1 SGHTA and CDR2 FQGNSA. The CDR3 here is CASSLDVGGYTF. CDR3 sequence (DNA): TGTGCCAGCAGCTTAGACGTCGGTGGCTACACCTTC.

Note on this clone: An end of the junction differs from the germline gene, which may be a read error. The chain recombines TRBV28 with TRBJ1-2; D remains ambiguous. The CDR3 runs 16 residues. Germline V gene sequence: CDR1 MDHEN, CDR2 SYDVKM. The CDR3 nucleotides read TGTGCCAGCAGCTTATCTGTCGGTTTTGCTGGCTATGGCTACACCTTC. Encoded protein: CASSLSVGFAGYGYTF.

The rearrangement joins TRBV11-2 to TRBJ2-3, with D unresolved. The CDR3 runs to 11 residues. Per the germline V gene, CDR1 is SGHAT and CDR2 is FQNNGV. Trimming pared 1 base from V and 8 bases from J, leaving 4 bases between. CDR3 nucleotide sequence: TGTGCCAGCAGCTTAGGGGGTACGCAGTATTTT. Residues: CASSLGGTQYF.

This clone came up once. Here the CDR3 DNA reads TGTGCCAGCAGCTTTAGACAGAAAGAGCAGTTCTTC. Translation gives CASSFRQKEQFF. The chain combines TRBV7-6 with TRBJ2-1; tentatively, D is TRBD1 (5 bases). Looked up from germline, CDR1 is SGHVS and CDR2 is FNYEAQ. CDR3 length: 12 residues. With 3 bases removed from V and 10 bases from J, the gap between germline ends came to 10 bases.

The V and J genes are TRBV5-1 and TRBJ2-3; D tentatively fits TRBD1 or TRBD2 (5 bases each). Trimming left V 1 base short and J 2 bases short, with 14 bases between. Germline V gene data show CDR1 as SGHRS and CDR2 as YFSETQ. This CDR3 region has 16 residues. The CDR3 sequence is CASSLIGDEVTDTQYF. CDR3 in DNA: TGCGCCAGCAGCTTGATAGGGGACGAAGTCACAGATACGCAGTATTTT. Full variable domain (missing parts from reference TRBV5-1 and TRBJ2-3): KAGVTQTPRYLIKTRGQQVTLSCSPISGHRSVSWYQQTPGQGLQFLFEYFSETQRNKGNFPGRFSGRQFSNSRSEMNVSTLELGDSALYLCASSLIGDEVTDTQYFGPGTRLTVL.

The J gene is TRBJ2-7, the V gene TRBV4-2; 13 bases match TRBD2. Germline V gene lookup returns CDR1 LGHNA and CDR2 YNFKEQ. Trimming removed 4 bases from V and 2 bases from J; junction bases left unmatched: 8. The CDR3 contains 17 residues. CDR3 nucleotide sequence: TGTGCCAGCAGCCCCGGGACTAGCGGGACGACAACCTACGAGCAGTACTTC. Translated: CASSPGTSGTTTYEQYF.

V gene TRBV12-5 combines with J gene TRBJ2-7; the D is unclear. The germline CDR1 and CDR2 sequences are LGHNT and FRNRAP. Trimming stripped 4 bases from V and 6 bases from J, with 7 bases between. The CDR3 covers 11 residues. CDR3 sequence reads: CASGSLTEQYF. Here the CDR3 DNA reads TGTGCTAGTGGTTCCCTGACCGAGCAGTACTTC.

The sample holds one count of this clone. The V and J genes are TRBV19 and TRBJ2-2; a weak D match, TRBD1 (5 bases). This CDR3 is 14 amino acids long. V was clipped by 7 bases and J by 2 bases, with 11 bases between them. From germline, CDR1 is LNHDA and CDR2 SQIVND (reference sequence). The CDR3 sequence is CASMNQGNTGELFF. In DNA form, the CDR3 reads TGTGCCAGTATGAACCAGGGTAACACCGGGGAGCTGTTTTTT. The complete variable domain, with remaining parts taken from reference TRBV19 and TRBJ2-2, reads DGGITQSPKYLFRKEGQNVTLSCEQNLNHDAMYWYRQDPGQGLRLIYYSQIVNDFQKGDIAEGYSVSREKKESFPLTVTSAQKNPTAFYLCASMNQGNTGELFFGEGSRLTVL.

V and J are TRBV2 and TRBJ2-5; 7 positions match TRBD1. In germline, CDR1 is SNHLY, CDR2 FYNNEI. This CDR3 has 15 residues. The J segment lost 10 bases and the V segment lost 6 bases, leaving 17 bases of the junction unmatched. This chain's CDR3 is CASRQGDLALRGQYF. The DNA of the CDR3 is TGTGCCAGCAGGCAGGGGGACCTGGCGTTACGGGGCCAGTACTTC. The full variable domain, in which reference TRBV2 and TRBJ2-5 provide the parts outside the CDR3, is EPEVTQTPSHQVTQMGQEVILRCVPISNHLYFYWYRQILGQKVEFLVSFYNNEISEKSEIFDDQFSVERPDGSNFTLKIRSTKLEDSAMYFCASRQGDLALRGQYFGPGTRLLVL.

J is TRBJ2-3 and V is TRBV30; D ambiguous. The V and J ends lost 8 bases and 2 bases respectively, with 8 bases between them. CDR3 length equals 11 residues. From germline, CDR1 is GTSNPN and CDR2 SVGIG (reference sequence). CDR3 nucleotides: TGTGCCGGCGAGGACACAGATACGCAGTATTTT. It encodes CAGEDTDTQYF. Full variable domain (remainder filled in from reference TRBV30 and TRBJ2-3): SQTIHQWPATLVQPVGSPLSLECTVEGTSNPNLYWYRQAAGRGLQLLFYSVGIGQISSEVPQNLSASRPQDRQFILSSKKLLLSDSGFYLCAGEDTDTQYFGPGTRLTVL.

The V call is TRBV10-1, the J call TRBJ2-3, with D possibly TRBD1 on 6 matching bases. Per germline, CDR1 WNHNN and CDR2 SYGVQD (reference sequence). Trimming shortened V by 3 bases and J by 2 bases, and 15 bases separated the two germline ends. The CDR3 loop spans 16 amino acids. CDR3 coding DNA: TGCGCCAGCAGTGATAGAAGGGCAGGGGCCACAGATACGCAGTATTTT. Its protein is CASSDRRAGATDTQYF.

Turning to this clone: One junction end disagrees with the germline gene, perhaps due to a read error. This chain connects TRBV7-8 to TRBJ2-5; TRBD1 or TRBD2 may be the D gene (5 bases each). The germline V gene has CDR1 SGHVS and CDR2 FQNEAQ. The CDR3 spans 14 residues. This CDR3 is CASSLAGSREIQYF. As DNA, the CDR3 is TGTGCCAGCAGCTTAGCTGGTAGCAGGGAGATCCAGTACTTC.

The chain employs TRBV19 and TRBJ2-1; possibly TRBD1 for D (6 bases). V was clipped by 8 bases and J by 8 bases, with 13 bases between them. The CDR3 sequence is 12 residues long. Germline CDR1 reads LNHDA; CDR2 reads SQIVND (reference sequence). DNA of the CDR3: TGTGCCAGTGGGACACCTAGAGATGAGCAGTTCTTC. It yields the protein CASGTPRDEQFF.

The rearrangement uses TRBV18 and TRBJ2-3; tentatively, D is TRBD2 (5 bases). Germline-derived CDR1 and CDR2 are KGHSH and LQKENI. Trimming shortened V by 3 bases and J by 4 bases, and 11 bases separated the two germline ends. The CDR3 has 14 amino acids. The CDR3 coding sequence is TGTGCCAGCTCACCTGGAGGTTACGCAGATACGCAGTATTTT. It encodes CASSPGGYADTQYF.

V usage is TRBV14 and J usage is TRBJ1-5; the D is unclear. CDR3 length: 15 residues. The V and J ends lost 5 bases and 4 bases respectively, with 15 bases between them. CDR1 SGHDN and CDR2 FVKESK come from the germline V gene. The CDR3 coding sequence is TGTGCCAGCAGCGAAGGGAGGGCCGGGAATCAGCCCCAGCATTTT. Its translation: CASSEGRAGNQPQHF.

The CDR3 region has the DNA TGTGCCAGCAGCTTGATGGGGTTTAGCGGGGGCGCAGATACGCAGTATTTT. It codes for CASSLMGFSGGADTQYF. This sequence joins TRBV11-3 and TRBJ2-3, with 9 bases that match TRBD2. CDR3 length equals 17 residues. Trimming removed 3 bases from V and 4 bases from J; junction bases left unmatched: 11. CDR1 and CDR2 (germline): SGHNT, YENEEA.

This chain links TRBV19 with TRBJ1-5, with D maybe TRBD1 (5 bases). The CDR3 extends over 15 amino acids. Germline V lookup: CDR1 LNHDA, CDR2 SQIVND (reference sequence). Trimming took off 8 bases at V and 4 bases at J, with 18 bases between the two ends. CDR3 region: CASFHTGTGNQPQHF. DNA of the CDR3: TGTGCCAGTTTCCATACCGGGACGGGAAATCAGCCCCAGCATTTT.